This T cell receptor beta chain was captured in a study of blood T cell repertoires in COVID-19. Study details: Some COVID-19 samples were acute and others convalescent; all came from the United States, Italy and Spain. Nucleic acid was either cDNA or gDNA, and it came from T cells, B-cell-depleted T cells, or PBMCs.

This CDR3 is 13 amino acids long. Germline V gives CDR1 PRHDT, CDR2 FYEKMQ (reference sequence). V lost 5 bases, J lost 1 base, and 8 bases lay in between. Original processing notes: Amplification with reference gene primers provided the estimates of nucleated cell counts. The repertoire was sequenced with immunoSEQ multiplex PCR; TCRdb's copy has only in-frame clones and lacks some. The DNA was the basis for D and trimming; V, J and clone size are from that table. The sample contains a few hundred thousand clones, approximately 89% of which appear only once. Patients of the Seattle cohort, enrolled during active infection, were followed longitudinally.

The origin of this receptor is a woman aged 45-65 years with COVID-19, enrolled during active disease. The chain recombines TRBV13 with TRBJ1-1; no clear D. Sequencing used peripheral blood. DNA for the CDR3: TGTGCCAGCAGCCGACAAGGGAACACTGAAGCTTTCTTT. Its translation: CASSRQGNTEAFF.